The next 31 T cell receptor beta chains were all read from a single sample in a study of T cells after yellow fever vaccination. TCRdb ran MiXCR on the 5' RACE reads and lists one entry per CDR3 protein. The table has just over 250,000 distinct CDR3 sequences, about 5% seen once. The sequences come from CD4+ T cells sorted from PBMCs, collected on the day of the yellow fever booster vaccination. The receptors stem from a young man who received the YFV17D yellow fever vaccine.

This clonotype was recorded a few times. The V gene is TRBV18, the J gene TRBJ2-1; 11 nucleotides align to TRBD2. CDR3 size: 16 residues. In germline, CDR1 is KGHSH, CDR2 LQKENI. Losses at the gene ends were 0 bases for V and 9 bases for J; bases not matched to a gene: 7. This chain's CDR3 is CASSPPSASGGLEQFF. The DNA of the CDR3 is TGTGCCAGCTCACCACCGTCGGCTAGCGGGGGGCTTGAGCAGTTCTTC. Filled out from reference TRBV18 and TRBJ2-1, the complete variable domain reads NAGVMQNPRHLVRRRGQEARLRCSPMKGHSHVYWYRQLPEEGLKFMVYLQKENIIDESGMPKERFSAEFPKEGPSILRIQQVVRGDSAAYFCASSPPSASGGLEQFFGPGTRLTVL.

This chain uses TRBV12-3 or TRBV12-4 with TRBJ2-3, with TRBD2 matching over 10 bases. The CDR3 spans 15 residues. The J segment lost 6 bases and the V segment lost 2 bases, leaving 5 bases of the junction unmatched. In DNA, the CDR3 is TGTGCCAGCAGTTTACTGCCGGGACTAGCGGATACGCAGTATTTT. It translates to CASSLLPGLADTQYF.

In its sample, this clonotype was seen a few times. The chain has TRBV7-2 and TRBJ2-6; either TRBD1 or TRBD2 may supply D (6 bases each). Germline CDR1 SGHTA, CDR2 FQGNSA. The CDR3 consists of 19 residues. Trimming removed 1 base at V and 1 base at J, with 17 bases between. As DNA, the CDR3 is TGTGCCAGCAGCTTAGTTACGGGGGCGCGGGGATCTGGGGCCAACGTCCTGACTTTC. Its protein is CASSLVTGARGSGANVLTF.

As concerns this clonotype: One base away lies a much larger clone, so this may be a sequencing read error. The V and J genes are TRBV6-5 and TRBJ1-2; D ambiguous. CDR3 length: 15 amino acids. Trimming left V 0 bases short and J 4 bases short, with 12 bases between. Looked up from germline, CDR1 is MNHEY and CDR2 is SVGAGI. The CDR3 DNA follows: TGTGCCAGCAGTTACTCGGTAGGACCAACCTATGGCTACACCTTC. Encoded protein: CASSYSVGPTYGYTF.

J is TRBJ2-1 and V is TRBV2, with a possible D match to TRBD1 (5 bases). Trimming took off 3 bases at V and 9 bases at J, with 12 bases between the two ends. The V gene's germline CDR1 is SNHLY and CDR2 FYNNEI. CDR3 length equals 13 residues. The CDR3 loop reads CASSDVPDSEQFF. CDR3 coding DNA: TGTGCCAGCAGTGACGTTCCAGACAGTGAGCAGTTCTTC.

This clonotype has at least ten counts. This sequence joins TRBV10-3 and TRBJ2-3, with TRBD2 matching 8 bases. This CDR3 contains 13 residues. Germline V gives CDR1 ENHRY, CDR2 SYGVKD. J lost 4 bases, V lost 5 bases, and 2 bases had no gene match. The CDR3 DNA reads TGTGCCATCAGTTCTAGCGGGTCAGATACGCAGTATTTT. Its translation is CAISSSGSDTQYF.

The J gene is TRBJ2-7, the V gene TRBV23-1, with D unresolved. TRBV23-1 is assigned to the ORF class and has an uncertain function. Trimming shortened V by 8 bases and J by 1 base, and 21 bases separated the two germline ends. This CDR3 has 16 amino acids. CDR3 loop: CASLYLGKVRSYEQYF. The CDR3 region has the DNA TGCGCCAGCTTATACCTAGGGAAAGTTCGTTCCTACGAGCAGTACTTC.

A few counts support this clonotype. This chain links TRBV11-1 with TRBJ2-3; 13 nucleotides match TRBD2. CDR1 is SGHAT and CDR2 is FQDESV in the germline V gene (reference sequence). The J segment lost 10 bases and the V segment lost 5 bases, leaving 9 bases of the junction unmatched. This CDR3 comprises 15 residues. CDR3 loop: CASSAGLAGAPSQYF. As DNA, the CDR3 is TGTGCCAGCAGCGCCGGACTAGCGGGGGCCCCATCGCAGTATTTT. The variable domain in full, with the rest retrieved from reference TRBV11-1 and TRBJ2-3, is EAEVAQSPRYKITEKSQAVAFWCDPISGHATLYWYRQILGQGPELLVQFQDESVVDDSQLPKDRFSAERLKGVDSTLKIQPAELGDSAMYLCASSAGLAGAPSQYFGPGTRLTVL.

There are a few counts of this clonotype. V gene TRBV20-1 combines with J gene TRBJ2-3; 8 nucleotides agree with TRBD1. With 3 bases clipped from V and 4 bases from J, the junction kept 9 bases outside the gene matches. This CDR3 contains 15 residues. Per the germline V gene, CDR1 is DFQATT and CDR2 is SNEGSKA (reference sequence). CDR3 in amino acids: CSASFWTGLSDTQYF. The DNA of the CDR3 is TGCAGTGCTAGTTTTTGGACAGGGCTTTCAGATACGCAGTATTTT.

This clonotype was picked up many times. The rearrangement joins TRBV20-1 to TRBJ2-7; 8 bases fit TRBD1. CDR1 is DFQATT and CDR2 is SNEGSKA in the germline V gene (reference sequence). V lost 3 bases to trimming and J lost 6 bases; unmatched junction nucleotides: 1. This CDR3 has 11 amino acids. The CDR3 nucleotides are TGCAGTGCTAGGACAGGGGTCGAGCAGTACGTC. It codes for CSARTGVEQYV.

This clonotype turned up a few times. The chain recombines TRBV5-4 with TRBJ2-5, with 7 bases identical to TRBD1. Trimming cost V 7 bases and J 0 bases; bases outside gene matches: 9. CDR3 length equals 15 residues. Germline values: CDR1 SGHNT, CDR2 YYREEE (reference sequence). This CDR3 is CASSFTGTDQETQYF. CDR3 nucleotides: TGTGCCAGCTCGTTTACCGGGACAGACCAAGAGACCCAGTACTTC.

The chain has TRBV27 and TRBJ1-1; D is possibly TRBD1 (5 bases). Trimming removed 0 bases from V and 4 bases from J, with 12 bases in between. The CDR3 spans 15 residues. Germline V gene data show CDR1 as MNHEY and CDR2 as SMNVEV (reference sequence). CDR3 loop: CASSLSPDRTTEAFF. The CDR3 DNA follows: TGTGCCAGCAGTTTATCCCCCGACAGAACCACTGAAGCTTTCTTT.

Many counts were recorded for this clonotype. CDR3 region: CASSPRTVQYF. CDR3 coding DNA: TGTGCCAGCAGTCCCCGGACAGTTCAGTACTTC. This chain connects TRBV12-3 or TRBV12-4 to TRBJ2-4; D perhaps matches TRBD1 (6 bases). The CDR3 length is 11 residues. V lost 5 bases, J lost 11 bases, and 10 bases lay in between.

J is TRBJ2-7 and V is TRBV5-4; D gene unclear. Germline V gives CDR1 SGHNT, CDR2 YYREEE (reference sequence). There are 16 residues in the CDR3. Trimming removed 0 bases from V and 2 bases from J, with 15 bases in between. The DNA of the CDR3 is TGTGCCAGCAGCTTGGGTTCCTCGGGCATGACCTACGAGCAGTACTTC. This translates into CASSLGSSGMTYEQYF. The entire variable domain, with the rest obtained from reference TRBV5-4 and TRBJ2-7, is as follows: ETGVTQSPTHLIKTRGQQVTLRCSSQSGHNTVSWYQQALGQGPQFIFQYYREEENGRGNFPPRFSGLQFPNYSSELNVNALELDDSALYLCASSLGSSGMTYEQYFGPGTRLTVT.

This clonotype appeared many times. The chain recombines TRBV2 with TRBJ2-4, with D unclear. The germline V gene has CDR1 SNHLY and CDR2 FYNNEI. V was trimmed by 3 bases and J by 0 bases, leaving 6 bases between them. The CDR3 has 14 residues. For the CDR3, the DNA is TGTGCCAGCAGTGACTGGGCAGCCAAAAACATTCAGTACTTC. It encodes CASSDWAAKNIQYF.

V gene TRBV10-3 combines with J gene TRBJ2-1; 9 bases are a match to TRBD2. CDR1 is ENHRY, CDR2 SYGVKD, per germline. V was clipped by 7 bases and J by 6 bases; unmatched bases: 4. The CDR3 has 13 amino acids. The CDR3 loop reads CAIMGTSSNEQFF. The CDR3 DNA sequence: TGTGCCATCATGGGGACTAGCAGCAATGAGCAGTTCTTC.

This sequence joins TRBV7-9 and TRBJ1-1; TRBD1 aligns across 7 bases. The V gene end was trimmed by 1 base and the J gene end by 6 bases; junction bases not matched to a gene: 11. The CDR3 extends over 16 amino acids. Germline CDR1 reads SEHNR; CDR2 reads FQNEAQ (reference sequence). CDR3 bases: TGTGCCAGCAGCTTAGATACTCGGGGACAGCAGGCTGAAGCTTTCTTT. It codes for CASSLDTRGQQAEAFF.

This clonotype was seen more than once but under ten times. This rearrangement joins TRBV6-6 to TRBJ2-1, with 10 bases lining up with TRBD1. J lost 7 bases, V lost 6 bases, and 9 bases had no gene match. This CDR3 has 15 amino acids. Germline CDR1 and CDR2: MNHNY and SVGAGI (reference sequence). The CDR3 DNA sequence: TGTGCCAGCAGGCGTCCCGGGACAGGGGAAAATGAGCAGTTCTTC. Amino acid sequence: CASRRPGTGENEQFF.

This chain's CDR3 is CSARDPGGTNEQYV. CDR3 coding DNA: TGCAGTGCTAGAGATCCAGGGGGGACGAACGAGCAGTACGTC. The V gene is TRBV20-1, the J gene TRBJ2-7, with a possible D match to TRBD1 (7 bases). Trimming stripped 0 bases from V and 5 bases from J, with 14 bases between. The CDR3 is 14 amino acids. CDR1 DFQATT and CDR2 SNEGSKA come from the germline V gene (reference sequence).

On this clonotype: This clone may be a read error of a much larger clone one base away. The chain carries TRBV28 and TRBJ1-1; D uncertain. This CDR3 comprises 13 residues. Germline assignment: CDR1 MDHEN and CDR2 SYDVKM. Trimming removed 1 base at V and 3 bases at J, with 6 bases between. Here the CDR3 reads CASSLFRYTEAFF. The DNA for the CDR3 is TGTGCCAGCAGTTTATTCCGGTACACTGAAGCTTTCTTT.

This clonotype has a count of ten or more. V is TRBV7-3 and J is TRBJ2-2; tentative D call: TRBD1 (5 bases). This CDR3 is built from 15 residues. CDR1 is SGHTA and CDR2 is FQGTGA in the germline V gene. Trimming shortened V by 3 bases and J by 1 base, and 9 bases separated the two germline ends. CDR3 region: CASSFHGQNTGELFF. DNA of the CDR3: TGTGCCAGCAGCTTTCACGGACAGAACACCGGGGAGCTGTTTTTT. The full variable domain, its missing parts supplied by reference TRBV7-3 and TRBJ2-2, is GAGVSQTPSNKVTEKGKYVELRCDPISGHTALYWYRQSLGQGPEFLIYFQGTGAADDSGLPNDRFFAVRPEGSVSTLKIQRTERGDSAVYLCASSFHGQNTGELFFGEGSRLTVL.

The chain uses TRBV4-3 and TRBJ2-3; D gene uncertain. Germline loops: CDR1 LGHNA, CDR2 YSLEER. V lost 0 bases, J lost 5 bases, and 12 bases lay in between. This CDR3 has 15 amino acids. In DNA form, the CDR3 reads TGCGCCAGCAGCCAAGATTTCATGGTTCGAGATACGCAGTATTTT. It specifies CASSQDFMVRDTQYF.

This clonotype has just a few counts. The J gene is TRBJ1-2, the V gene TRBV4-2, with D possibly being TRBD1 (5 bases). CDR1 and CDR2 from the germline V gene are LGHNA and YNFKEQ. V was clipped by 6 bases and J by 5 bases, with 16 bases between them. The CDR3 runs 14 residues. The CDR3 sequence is CASSPGGRFYGYTF. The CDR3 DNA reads TGTGCCAGCAGTCCCGGGGGAAGATTTTATGGCTACACCTTC.

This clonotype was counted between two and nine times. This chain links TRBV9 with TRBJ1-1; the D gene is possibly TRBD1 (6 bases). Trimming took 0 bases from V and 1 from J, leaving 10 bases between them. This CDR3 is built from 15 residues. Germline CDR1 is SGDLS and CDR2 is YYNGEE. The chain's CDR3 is CASSVGAGANTEAFF. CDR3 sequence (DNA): TGTGCCAGCAGCGTAGGTGCGGGGGCGAACACTGAAGCTTTCTTT.

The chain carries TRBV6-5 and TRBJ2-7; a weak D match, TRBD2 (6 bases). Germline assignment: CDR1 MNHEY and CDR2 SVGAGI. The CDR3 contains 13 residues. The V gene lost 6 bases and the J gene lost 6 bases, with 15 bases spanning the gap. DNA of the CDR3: TGTGCCAGCAGGGCGGGACTTCTCAGCGAGCAGTACGTC. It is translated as CASRAGLLSEQYV.

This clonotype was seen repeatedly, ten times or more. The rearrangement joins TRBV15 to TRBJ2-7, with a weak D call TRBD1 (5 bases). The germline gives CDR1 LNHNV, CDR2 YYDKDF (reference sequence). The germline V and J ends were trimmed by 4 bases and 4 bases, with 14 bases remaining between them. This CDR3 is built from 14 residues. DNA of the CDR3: TGTGCCACCAGCATGTTGGGGCGCGAGTACGAGCAGTACTTC. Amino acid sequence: CATSMLGREYEQYF.

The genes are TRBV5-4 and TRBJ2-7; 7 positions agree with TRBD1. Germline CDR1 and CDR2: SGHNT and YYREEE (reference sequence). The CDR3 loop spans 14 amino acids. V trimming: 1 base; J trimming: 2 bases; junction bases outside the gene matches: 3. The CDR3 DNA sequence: TGTGCCAGCAGCTTGAACAGGGGCGCCTACGAGCAGTACTTC. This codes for CASSLNRGAYEQYF.

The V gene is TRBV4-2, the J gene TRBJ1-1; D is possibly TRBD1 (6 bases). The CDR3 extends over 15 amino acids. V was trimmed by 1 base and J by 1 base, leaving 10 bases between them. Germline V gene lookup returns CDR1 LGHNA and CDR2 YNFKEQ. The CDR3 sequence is CASSQAQTGNTEAFF. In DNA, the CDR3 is TGTGCCAGCAGCCAAGCTCAGACAGGGAACACTGAAGCTTTCTTT.

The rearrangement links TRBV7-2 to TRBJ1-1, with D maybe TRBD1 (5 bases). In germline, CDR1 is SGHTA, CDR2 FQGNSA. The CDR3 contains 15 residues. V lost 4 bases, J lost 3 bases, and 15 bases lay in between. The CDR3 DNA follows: TGTGCCAGCAGCTCCCGGGGCAGTGCGGACACTGAAGCTTTCTTT. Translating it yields CASSSRGSADTEAFF.

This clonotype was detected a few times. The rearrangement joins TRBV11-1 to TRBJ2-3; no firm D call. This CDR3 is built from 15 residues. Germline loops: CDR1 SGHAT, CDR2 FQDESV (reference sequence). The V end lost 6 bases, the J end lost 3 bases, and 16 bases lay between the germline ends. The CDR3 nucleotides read TGTGCCAGCAGTTTAAGGCCAGGTGGGACAGATACGCAGTATTTT. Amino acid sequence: CASSLRPGGTDTQYF.

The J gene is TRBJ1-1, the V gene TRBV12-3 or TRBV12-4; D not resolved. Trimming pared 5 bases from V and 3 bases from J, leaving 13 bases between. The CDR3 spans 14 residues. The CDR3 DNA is TGTGCCAGCAGTGTAGAGTTTCAGGACACTGAAGCTTTCTTT. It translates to CASSVEFQDTEAFF.